This T cell receptor beta chain was recorded in a study of cytomegalovirus exposure and HLA in healthy donors. General study findings and limits: Previous analysis showed most TCR beta V segments were productive about 90% or about 30% of the time. There were some public TCRs occurring in many donors, but most TCR sequences were rare. Information on immune exposure was restricted to one variable (CMV serostatus).

There are 16 residues in the CDR3. V dropped 1 base and J dropped 6; count of bases not matched to a gene: 7. Per germline, CDR1 SGHDN and CDR2 FVKESK. 13 Jbeta primers and 60 Vbeta primers were used for the PCR. Sequencing used immunoSEQ multiplex PCR; TCRdb keeps in-frame clones, though not all of them. The sample shows about 95,000 clones, approximately 77% of them seen only once. About this clone itself: Its specificity is not known.

The source of this sequence is a woman aged 40 to 50 in good health and CMV-seronegative. The rearrangement links TRBV14 to TRBJ2-1, with TRBD2 identical over 9 bases. The sample consisted of PBMCs. The CDR3 sequence is CASSQVGAGGFNEQFF. CDR3 coding DNA: TGTGCCAGCAGCCAAGTTGGAGCGGGGGGCTTCAATGAGCAGTTCTTC.